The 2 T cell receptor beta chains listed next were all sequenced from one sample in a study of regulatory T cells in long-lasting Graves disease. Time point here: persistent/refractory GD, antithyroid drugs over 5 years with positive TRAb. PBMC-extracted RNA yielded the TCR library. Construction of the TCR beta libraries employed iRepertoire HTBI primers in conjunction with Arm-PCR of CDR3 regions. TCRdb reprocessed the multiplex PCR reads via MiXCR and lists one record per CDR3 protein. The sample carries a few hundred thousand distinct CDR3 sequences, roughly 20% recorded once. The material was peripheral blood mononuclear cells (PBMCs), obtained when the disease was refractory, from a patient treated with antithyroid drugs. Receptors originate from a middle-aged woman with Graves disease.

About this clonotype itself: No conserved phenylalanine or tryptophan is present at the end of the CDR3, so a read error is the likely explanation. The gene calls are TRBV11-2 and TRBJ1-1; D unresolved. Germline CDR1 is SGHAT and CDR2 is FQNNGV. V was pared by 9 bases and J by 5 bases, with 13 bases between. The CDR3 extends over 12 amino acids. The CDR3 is CASSNFVTEAFS. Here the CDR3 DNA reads TGTGCCAGTAGTAATTTTGTAACTGAAGCTTTCTCT.

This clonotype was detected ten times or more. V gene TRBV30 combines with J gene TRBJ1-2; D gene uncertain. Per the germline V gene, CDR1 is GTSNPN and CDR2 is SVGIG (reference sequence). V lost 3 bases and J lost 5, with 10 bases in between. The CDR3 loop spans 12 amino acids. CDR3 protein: CAWRRGRYGYTF. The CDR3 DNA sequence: TGTGCCTGGAGAAGAGGGAGGTATGGCTACACCTTC.